The rows below give T cell receptor beta chains drawn from one sample of a study of T cells after yellow fever vaccination. TCRdb analysed the 5' RACE reads with MiXCR anew, one entry per CDR3 protein. The profile covers around 50,000 distinct CDR3 sequences, with 5.5% to 7.5% appearing a single time and about 9.4% taken by the ten largest. Sequenced here: PBMCs, either bulk or a sorted T-cell subset (CD4+, CD8+, memory, or dextramer-sorted; not recorded which), sampled 45 days after the yellow fever booster vaccination. The receptors here all came from a man younger than 40 who received the YFV17D yellow fever vaccine. CDR3s include the opening cysteine and the closing phenylalanine or tryptophan. The order of the fields is V gene, J gene, D gene, clone size, CDR3 protein, CDR3 DNA. The D gene is left open where the match is weak. For some rows the clone size is stated as once, few or many, or as a class when expanded; others skip it.

>TRBV6-1|TRBJ1-2|NA|NA
CASRVEGARGYTF
TGTGCCAGCCGTGTTGAGGGAGCTCGGGGCTACACCTTC
>TRBV5-1|TRBJ2-5|NA|many
CASSLVPGGGETQYF
TGCGCCAGCAGCTTGGTCCCCGGGGGCGGAGAGACCCAGTACTTC
>TRBV7-2|TRBJ2-2|TRBD2|many
CASSLGLAGGQLKLFF
TGTGCCAGCAGCTTAGGACTAGCGGGAGGGCAGTTGAAGCTGTTTTTT
>TRBV15|TRBJ2-3|NA|many
CATSSTDTQYF
TGTGCCACCTCCTCGACAGATACGCAGTATTTT
>TRBV7-2|TRBJ2-7|NA|many
CASSLVYEQYF
TGTGCCAGCAGCTTAGTCTACGAGCAGTACTTC
>TRBV2|TRBJ1-3|NA|many
CASSVTAGNTIYF
TGTGCCAGCAGTGTTACAGCCGGAAACACCATATATTTT
>TRBV29-1|TRBJ1-1|NA|many
CSVVLSGRTEAFF
TGCAGCGTTGTACTTTCGGGCCGCACTGAAGCTTTCTTT
>TRBV25-1|TRBJ2-4|TRBD1|many
CASRDEGTGGYNIQYF
TGTGCCAGCAGGGATGAGGGGACAGGGGGCTATAACATTCAGTACTTC
>TRBV20-1|TRBJ2-1|NA|many
CSANNDRIYNEQFF
TGCAGTGCCAACAACGACAGGATCTACAATGAGCAGTTCTTC
>TRBV4-2|TRBJ2-1|NA|many
CASSQDVGYNEQFF
TGTGCCAGCAGCCAAGATGTGGGATACAATGAGCAGTTCTTC
>TRBV29-1|TRBJ1-1|NA|NA
CSVTDRLNTEAFF
TGCAGCGTTACCGACAGATTGAACACTGAAGCTTTCTTT
>TRBV7-2|TRBJ2-5|TRBD2|NA
CASSTSLAGAGETQYF
TGTGCCAGCAGCACCAGCCTAGCGGGAGCAGGAGAGACCCAGTACTTC
>TRBV12-3/TRBV12-4|TRBJ1-6|TRBD1|many
CASSSSYTGVGSPLHF
TGTGCCAGCAGTTCCTCTTACACAGGGGTCGGATCACCCCTCCACTTT
>TRBV15|TRBJ2-7|NA|few
CATSAGGTEWDEQYF
TGTGCCACCAGCGCTGGGGGGACGGAATGGGACGAGCAGTACTTC
>TRBV20-1|TRBJ2-1|NA|NA
CSATISGYNEQFF
TGCAGTGCTACGATTAGCGGTTACAATGAGCAGTTCTTC
>TRBV12-3/TRBV12-4|TRBJ2-7|NA|many
CASSLAAGASAQQYF
TGTGCCAGCAGTTTAGCCGCGGGCGCTAGCGCACAGCAGTACTTC
>TRBV15|TRBJ2-5|NA|many
CATSRGGGQQETQYF
TGTGCCACCAGCAGAGGGGGGGGGCAGCAAGAGACCCAGTACTTC
>TRBV29-1|TRBJ2-7|NA|NA
CSVAQSSYEQYF
TGCAGCGTTGCGCAGTCCTCCTACGAGCAGTACTTC
>TRBV5-1|TRBJ2-1|NA|many
CASSKAASSYNEQFF
TGCGCCAGCAGCAAAGCGGCCAGCTCCTACAATGAGCAGTTCTTC
>TRBV20-1|TRBJ2-5|NA|NA
CSAWGPVGETQYF
TGCAGTGCTTGGGGCCCCGTTGGAGAGACCCAGTACTTC
>TRBV20-1|TRBJ2-4|NA|NA
CSASNRQPAVPAKNIQYF
TGCAGTGCTAGTAATAGACAGCCTGCAGTCCCCGCCAAAAACATTCAGTACTTC
>TRBV6-5|TRBJ2-3|NA|many
CASSSYSSVQYASTDTQYF
TGTGCCAGCAGTTCTTACTCTAGCGTCCAATACGCTAGCACAGATACGCAGTATTTT
>TRBV29-1|TRBJ2-3|NA|many
CSVGRVTDTQYF
TGCAGCGTTGGCCGGGTCACAGATACGCAGTATTTT
>TRBV20-1|TRBJ2-7|TRBD2|many
CSASRLAGEQYF
TGCAGTGCTAGCCGACTAGCTGGGGAGCAGTACTTC
>TRBV14|TRBJ2-1|NA|many
CASSQVGTGQDEQFF
TGTGCCAGCAGCCAAGTAGGTACAGGGCAGGATGAGCAGTTCTTC
>TRBV7-2|TRBJ1-6|TRBD1|NA
CASSLLGQGNSPLHF
TGTGCCAGCAGCTTACTCGGACAGGGTAATTCACCCCTCCACTTT